The 29 T cell receptor beta chains listed next were all sequenced from one sample in a study of blood T cell repertoires in COVID-19. Assay: immunoSEQ multiplex PCR; the TCRdb copy retains only in-frame clones and omits some. Of over 60,000 clones listed, 75% to 90% are singletons. Material: peripheral blood. These receptor sequences come from a human donor in a cohort sampled during active COVID-19.

This chain joins TRBV3-1 (or the pseudogene TRBV3-2) and TRBJ2-7, with 8 bases identical to TRBD1. Germline V CDR1 and CDR2: LGHDT, YNNKEL (reference sequence). V shed 4 bases and J 2 bases; nucleotides not matched to a gene: 4. The CDR3 length is 14 residues. CDR3 DNA sequence: TGTGCCAGCAGCCCGGGACAGGCTACCTACGAGCAGTACTTC. Its translation: CASSPGQATYEQYF.

V is TRBV7-2 and J is TRBJ2-5; 10 positions agree with TRBD2. The V gene's germline CDR1 is SGHTA and CDR2 FQGNSA. The CDR3 runs 17 residues. The junction had 11 bases not matched to a gene; V was cut back by 2 bases and J by 5 bases. CDR3 in amino acids: CASSLLVSGGAFETQYF. In nucleotides, the CDR3 is TGTGCCAGCAGCTTACTTGTGAGCGGGGGGGCCTTTGAGACCCAGTACTTC. The full variable domain, with the rest looked up from reference TRBV7-2 and TRBJ2-5, is GAGVSQSPSNKVTEKGKDVELRCDPISGHTALYWYRQSLGQGLEFLIYFQGNSAPDKSGLPSDRFSAERTGGSVSTLTIQRTQQEDSAVYLCASSLLVSGGAFETQYFGPGTRLLVL.

The genes are TRBV6-2 or TRBV6-3 and TRBJ1-1, with D tentatively TRBD1 (6 bases). V was trimmed by 7 bases and J by 2 bases, leaving 23 bases between them. The CDR3 consists of 17 residues. Germline V gene data show CDR1 as MNHEY and CDR2 as SVGEGT. This chain's CDR3 is CASTPPAGGLVNTEAFF. The CDR3 bases are TGTGCCAGCACCCCGCCCGCGGGGGGGCTGGTTAACACTGAAGCTTTCTTT.

The CDR3 reads CASSEVSERQFF. The CDR3, as DNA: TGTGCCAGCAGCGAAGTTTCCGAGCGGCAGTTCTTC. This chain uses TRBV7-3 with TRBJ2-1, with D unclear. V was shortened by 5 bases and J by 12 bases, with 14 bases between the two germline ends. The germline V gene has CDR1 SGHTA and CDR2 FQGTGA. The CDR3 spans 12 residues.

The rearrangement joins TRBV6-1 to TRBJ2-1; 9 nucleotides line up with TRBD1. The J segment lost 9 bases and the V segment lost 3 bases, leaving 9 bases of the junction unmatched. CDR1 is MNHNS, CDR2 SASEGT, per germline. CDR3 size: 15 residues. The CDR3 loop is CASSDTGQGSGEQFF. CDR3 DNA sequence: TGTGCCAGCAGTGATACGGGACAGGGTTCTGGTGAGCAGTTCTTC.

The chain recombines TRBV6-1 with TRBJ1-5; D may be TRBD1 (6 bases). V lost 0 bases and J lost 0, with 6 bases in between. Per germline, CDR1 MNHNS and CDR2 SASEGT. The CDR3 spans 15 residues. The CDR3: CASSEAGASNQPQHF. The CDR3 bases are TGTGCCAGCAGTGAAGCGGGGGCTAGCAATCAGCCCCAGCATTTT.

CDR3 sequence (DNA): TGCGCCAGCAGTGAGTCCGACAGTTCTAACTATGGCTACACCTTC. Translated, it gives CASSESDSSNYGYTF. This rearrangement joins TRBV10-1 to TRBJ1-2; possible D gene TRBD1, 5 bases. The germline V gene encodes CDR1 WNHNN and CDR2 SYGVQD (reference sequence). CDR3 length: 15 amino acids. The germline V and J ends were trimmed by 0 bases and 0 bases, with 8 bases remaining between them.

The chain employs TRBV9 and TRBJ1-1, with D possibly being TRBD1 (5 bases). The V and J ends lost 0 bases and 3 bases respectively, with 21 bases between them. The CDR3 runs to 18 residues. CDR1 is SGDLS and CDR2 is YYNGEE in the germline V gene. This CDR3 reads CASSVAPVLDQGYTEAFF. The CDR3, as DNA: TGTGCCAGCAGCGTAGCCCCGGTCTTGGACCAGGGATACACTGAAGCTTTCTTT. Full variable domain (remainder filled in from reference TRBV9 and TRBJ1-1): DSGVTQTPKHLITATGQRVTLRCSPRSGDLSVYWYQQSLDQGLQFLIQYYNGEERAKGNILERFSAQQFPDLHSELNLSSLELGDSALYFCASSVAPVLDQGYTEAFFGQGTRLTVV.

The chain carries TRBV7-9 and TRBJ1-5; a possible D gene is TRBD1 (5 bases). Per the germline V gene, CDR1 is SEHNR and CDR2 is FQNEAQ (reference sequence). V gave up 1 base and J gave up 4 bases, with 11 bases separating them. The CDR3 length is 15 residues. The CDR3 DNA sequence: TGTGCCAGCAGCTTAGGGGTGTCAGGGAATCAGCCCCAGCATTTT. It specifies CASSLGVSGNQPQHF.

The chain has TRBV18 and TRBJ1-1, with a possible D match to TRBD1 (5 bases). Trimming cost V 0 bases and J 4 bases, with 15 bases left between them. CDR3 size: 16 residues. CDR1 is KGHSH, CDR2 LQKENI, per germline. CDR3 loop: CASSPPAQGGATEAFF. Written as DNA, the CDR3 is TGTGCCAGCTCACCACCTGCTCAGGGAGGGGCCACTGAAGCTTTCTTT.

The chain carries TRBV28 and TRBJ1-2; D not certain. V dropped 4 bases and J dropped 12 bases, with 21 bases sitting between them. The CDR3 runs 14 residues. Per germline, CDR1 MDHEN and CDR2 SYDVKM. The DNA for the CDR3 is TGTGCCAGCAGTTCGACCGGCCCCCGTGGAGGAGACACCTTC. Translation gives CASSSTGPRGGDTF.

The chain links TRBV3-1 (or the pseudogene TRBV3-2) to TRBJ2-7; maybe TRBD2 (5 bases). CDR1 and CDR2 (germline): LGHDT, YNNKEL (reference sequence). The CDR3 is made up of 13 amino acids. Trimming pared 7 bases from V and 2 bases from J, leaving 12 bases between. CDR3 sequence reads: CASNNGDTYEQYF. The DNA for the CDR3 is TGTGCCAGCAACAACGGGGATACCTACGAGCAGTACTTC.

CDR3 loop: CASTPRQGNTGELFF. The CDR3 coding sequence is TGTGCCAGCACCCCGCGGCAGGGAAACACCGGGGAGCTGTTTTTT. The chain is built from TRBV6-5 and TRBJ2-2; D might be TRBD1 (5 bases). This CDR3 has 15 residues. V lost 7 bases to trimming and J lost 2 bases, with 14 bases between them. CDR1 and CDR2 from the germline V gene are MNHEY and SVGAGI.

The CDR3 nucleotides are TGTGCCAGCAGGCCTCTAGTTGGCACTGAAGCTTTCTTT. Its translation: CASRPLVGTEAFF. The gene calls are TRBV6-5 and TRBJ1-1; D is undetermined. The CDR3 is made up of 13 amino acids. Germline CDR1 is MNHEY and CDR2 is SVGAGI. Deletions cut 6 bases from V and 4 bases from J, with 12 bases between.

The chain has TRBV2 and TRBJ1-2, with D possibly TRBD1 on 6 matching bases. Per the germline V gene, CDR1 is SNHLY and CDR2 is FYNNEI. With 5 bases removed from V and 4 bases from J, the gap between germline ends came to 17 bases. The CDR3 is 15 residues long. CDR3: CASSIRDIPFYGYTF. The CDR3 DNA follows: TGTGCCAGCAGTATCCGGGACATACCTTTCTATGGCTACACCTTC.

The gene calls are TRBV24-1 and TRBJ2-1, with TRBD2 matching over 8 bases. The CDR3 spans 18 residues. The germline V gene has CDR1 KGHDR and CDR2 SFDVKD. The V gene end was trimmed by 3 bases and the J gene end by 4 bases; junction bases not matched to a gene: 13. The CDR3 DNA is TGTGCCACCAGTGATCCATCCCGCACTAGCGGAGCATACAATGAGCAGTTCTTC. It specifies CATSDPSRTSGAYNEQFF.

The chain has TRBV18 and TRBJ2-5; tentatively, D is TRBD2 (5 bases). With 3 bases removed from V and 4 bases from J, the gap between germline ends came to 9 bases. CDR1 KGHSH and CDR2 LQKENI come from the germline V gene. CDR3 size: 13 residues. The CDR3 DNA is TGTGCCAGCTCACCGAGGGCCGGAGAGACCCAGTACTTC. It yields the protein CASSPRAGETQYF.

The DNA of the CDR3 is TGTGCCAGCAGCCGTCTACTTGCCTCTGGAAACACCATATATTTT. Translated, it gives CASSRLLASGNTIYF. The chain recombines TRBV6-5 with TRBJ1-3; D unresolved. Trimming took off 6 bases at V and 0 bases at J, with 12 bases between the two ends. The CDR3 sequence is 15 residues long. CDR1 is MNHEY, CDR2 SVGAGI, per germline.

V is TRBV29-1 and J is TRBJ1-1; D might be TRBD1 (5 bases). The germline CDR1 and CDR2 sequences are SQVTM and ANQGSEA. The CDR3 has 12 residues. Deletions cut 8 bases from V and 11 bases from J, with 21 bases between. The CDR3 DNA sequence: TGCAGCTCGTCCCCGGGGGGTGGTTCGGCTTTCTTT. This translates into CSSSPGGGSAFF.

The V gene is TRBV5-1, the J gene TRBJ2-6; the D gene is possibly TRBD1 (5 bases). V lost 4 bases to trimming and J lost 2 bases, with 10 bases between them. CDR1 and CDR2 from the germline V gene are SGHRS and YFSETQ. The CDR3 contains 15 residues. CDR3 loop: CASSPRVPGANVLTF. CDR3 DNA: TGCGCCAGCAGCCCCAGGGTCCCTGGGGCCAACGTCCTGACTTTC.

V is TRBV12-3 or TRBV12-4 and J is TRBJ1-5; no reliable D call. The CDR3 consists of 13 residues. V was cut by 7 bases and J by 0 bases, with 7 bases left in between. CDR3 nucleotides: TGTGCCAGCACGGGGATTAGCAATCAGCCCCAGCATTTT. Translated: CASTGISNQPQHF.

The chain employs TRBV5-1 and TRBJ2-2; TRBD2 is a possible D gene (6 bases). This CDR3 comprises 15 residues. Germline V gene data show CDR1 as SGHRS and CDR2 as YFSETQ. V lost 5 bases and J 0 bases, leaving 11 bases between the germline ends. The CDR3 here is CASRGGVTNTGELFF. As DNA, the CDR3 is TGCGCCAGCAGGGGCGGGGTGACGAACACCGGGGAGCTGTTTTTT.

The chain couples TRBV5-4 to TRBJ1-1; the D gene is possibly TRBD1 (5 bases). CDR1 is SGHNT and CDR2 is YYREEE in the germline V gene (reference sequence). The CDR3 covers 13 residues. Trimming took 0 bases from V and 4 from J, leaving 7 bases between them. The CDR3 loop reads CASSLGGGTEAFF. The CDR3 nucleotides are TGTGCCAGCAGCTTGGGGGGGGGCACTGAAGCTTTCTTT.

This clone was counted a few times. The genes are TRBV5-1 and TRBJ1-6; 7 bases fit TRBD1. In germline, CDR1 is SGHRS, CDR2 YFSETQ. The CDR3 is 20 residues long. V was pared by 1 base and J by 7 bases, with 20 bases of the junction left unmatched. This chain's CDR3 is CASSLYAPWDRTTQNSPLHF. For the CDR3, the DNA is TGCGCCAGCAGCTTGTATGCTCCCTGGGACAGAACCACCCAGAATTCACCCCTCCACTTT.

The chain carries TRBV5-1 and TRBJ1-2; 10 nucleotides align to TRBD1. V was pared by 0 bases and J by 6 bases, with 2 bases of the junction left unmatched. The CDR3 is made up of 14 amino acids. CDR1 is SGHRS, CDR2 YFSETQ, per germline. The CDR3 DNA is TGCGCCAGCAGCTTGGGGGACAGGGGCAATGGCTACACCTTC. This sequence encodes CASSLGDRGNGYTF.

Comment on this clone: Other DNA sequences from this sample encode an identical CDR3 as well. The chain recombines TRBV5-1 with TRBJ2-3, with 10 nucleotides matching TRBD1. This CDR3 spans 14 amino acids. CDR1 and CDR2 from the germline V gene are SGHRS and YFSETQ. V lost 4 bases to trimming and J lost 4 bases; unmatched junction nucleotides: 3. The CDR3 region has the DNA TGCGCCAGCAGCAGCGGACAGGGGGCAGATACGCAGTATTTT. Amino acids: CASSSGQGADTQYF.

V gene TRBV19 combines with J gene TRBJ1-2; D is unresolved. CDR3 length: 13 residues. V was shortened by 4 bases and J by 4 bases, with 10 bases between the two germline ends. Germline lookup yields CDR1 LNHDA and CDR2 SQIVND (reference sequence). The CDR3: CASSSGRGYGYTF. The CDR3 DNA follows: TGTGCCAGTAGTAGTGGACGGGGCTATGGCTACACCTTC.

The chain combines TRBV7-3 with TRBJ2-1; 10 nucleotides align to TRBD2. Germline V gene data show CDR1 as SGHTA and CDR2 as FQGTGA. The CDR3 totals 15 residues. Unmatched junction bases numbered 2, after V lost 5 bases and J lost 1 base. The CDR3 DNA reads TGTGCCAGCAGCCCTAGCGGGAGTTCCTACAATGAGCAGTTCTTC. This codes for CASSPSGSSYNEQFF. The entire variable domain, with the rest obtained from reference TRBV7-3 and TRBJ2-1, is as follows: GAGVSQTPSNKVTEKGKYVELRCDPISGHTALYWYRQSLGQGPEFLIYFQGTGAADDSGLPNDRFFAVRPEGSVSTLKIQRTERGDSAVYLCASSPSGSSYNEQFFGPGTRLTVL.

This rearrangement joins TRBV10-2 to TRBJ2-7, with a weak D call TRBD2 (7 bases). CDR1 and CDR2 (germline): WSHSY, SAAADI. There are 15 residues in the CDR3. V gave up 2 bases and J gave up 5 bases, with 16 bases separating them. CDR3 in amino acids: CASSEAVGGGDEQYF. The CDR3 coding sequence is TGCGCCAGCAGTGAGGCGGTGGGGGGGGGCGACGAGCAGTACTTC.